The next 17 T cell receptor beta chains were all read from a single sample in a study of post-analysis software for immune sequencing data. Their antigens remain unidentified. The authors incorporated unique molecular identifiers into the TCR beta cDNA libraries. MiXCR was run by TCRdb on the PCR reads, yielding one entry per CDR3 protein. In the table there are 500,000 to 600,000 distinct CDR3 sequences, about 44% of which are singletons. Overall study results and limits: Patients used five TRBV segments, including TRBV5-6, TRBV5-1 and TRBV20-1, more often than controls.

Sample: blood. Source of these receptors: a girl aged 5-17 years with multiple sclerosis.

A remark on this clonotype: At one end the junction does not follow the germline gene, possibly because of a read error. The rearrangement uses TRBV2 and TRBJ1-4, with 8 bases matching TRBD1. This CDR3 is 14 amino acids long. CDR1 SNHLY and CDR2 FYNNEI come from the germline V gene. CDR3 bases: TGTGCCAGCAGCCAACAGGGGGTACGGGAAAAACGGTTTTTT. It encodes CASSQQGVREKRFF. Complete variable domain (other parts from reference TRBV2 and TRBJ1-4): EPEVTQTPSHQVTQMGQEVILRCVPISNHLYFYWYRQILGQKVEFLVSFYNNEISEKSEIFDDQFSVERPDGSNFTLKIRSTKLEDSAMYFCASSQQGVREKRFFGSGTQLSVL.

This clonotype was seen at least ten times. In DNA, the CDR3 is TGCAGTGCTGGAACGTCGGGAGGGGCCAACGTCCTGACTTTC. Translating it yields CSAGTSGGANVLTF. J is TRBJ2-6 and V is TRBV20-1, with D perhaps TRBD2 (5 bases). Germline lookup yields CDR1 DFQATT and CDR2 SNEGSKA (reference sequence). The CDR3 loop spans 14 amino acids. Trimming left V 5 bases short and J 4 bases short, with 12 bases between.

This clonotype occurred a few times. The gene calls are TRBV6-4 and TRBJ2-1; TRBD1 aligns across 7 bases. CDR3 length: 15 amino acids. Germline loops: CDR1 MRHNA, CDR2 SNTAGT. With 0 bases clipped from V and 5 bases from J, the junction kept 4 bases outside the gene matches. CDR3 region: CASSDSGQADNEQFF. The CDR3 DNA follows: TGTGCCAGCAGTGACTCTGGACAGGCCGACAATGAGCAGTTCTTC.

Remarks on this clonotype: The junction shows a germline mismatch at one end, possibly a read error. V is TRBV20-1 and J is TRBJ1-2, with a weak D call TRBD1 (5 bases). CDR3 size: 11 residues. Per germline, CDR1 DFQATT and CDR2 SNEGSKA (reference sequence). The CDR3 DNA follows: TGCAGTGCTGGAGACAGCTATGGCTACACCTTC. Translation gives CSAGDSYGYTF.

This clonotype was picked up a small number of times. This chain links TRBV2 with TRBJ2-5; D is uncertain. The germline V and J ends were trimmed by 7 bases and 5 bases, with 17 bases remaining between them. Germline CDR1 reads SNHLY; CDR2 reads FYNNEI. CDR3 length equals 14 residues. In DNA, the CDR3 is TGTGCCAGCATCCGGCGGAGTGTAGGGGAGACCCAGTACTTC. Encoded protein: CASIRRSVGETQYF.

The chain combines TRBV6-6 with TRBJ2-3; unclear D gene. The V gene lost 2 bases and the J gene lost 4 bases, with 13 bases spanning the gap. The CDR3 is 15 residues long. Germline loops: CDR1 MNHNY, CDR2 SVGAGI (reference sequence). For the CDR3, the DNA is TGTGCCAGCAGTTACAACAGAATAGAGCCAGATACGCAGTATTTT. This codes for CASSYNRIEPDTQYF.

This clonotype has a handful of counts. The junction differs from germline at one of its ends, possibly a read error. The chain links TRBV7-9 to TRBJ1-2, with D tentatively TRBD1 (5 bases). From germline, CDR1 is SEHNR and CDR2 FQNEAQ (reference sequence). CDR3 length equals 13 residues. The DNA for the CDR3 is TGTGCCAGCAGCTTGACAGCAAACTATGGCTGCACCTTC. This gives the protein CASSLTANYGCTF.

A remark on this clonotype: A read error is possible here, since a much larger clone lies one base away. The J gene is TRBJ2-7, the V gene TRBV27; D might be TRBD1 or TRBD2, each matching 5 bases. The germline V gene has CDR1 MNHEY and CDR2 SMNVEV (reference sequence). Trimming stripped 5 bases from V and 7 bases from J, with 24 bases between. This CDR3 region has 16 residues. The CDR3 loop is CASSTTGTTAYNEQYF. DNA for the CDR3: TGTGCCAGCAGTACAACCGGGACGACGGCCTACAATGAGCAGTACTTC.

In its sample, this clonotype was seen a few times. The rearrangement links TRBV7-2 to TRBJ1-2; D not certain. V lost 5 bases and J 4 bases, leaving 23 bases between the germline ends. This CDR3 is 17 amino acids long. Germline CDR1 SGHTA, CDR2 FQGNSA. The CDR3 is CASSRLWTAEVFYGYTF. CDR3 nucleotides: TGTGCCAGCAGCCGCCTCTGGACCGCCGAAGTTTTCTATGGCTACACCTTC.

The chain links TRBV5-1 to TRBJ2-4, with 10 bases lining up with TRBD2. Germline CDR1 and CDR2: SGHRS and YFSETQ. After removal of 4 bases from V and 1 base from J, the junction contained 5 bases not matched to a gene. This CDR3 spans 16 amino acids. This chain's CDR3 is CASSPLAGEAKNIQYF. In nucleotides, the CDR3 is TGCGCCAGCAGCCCTCTAGCGGGAGAGGCCAAAAACATTCAGTACTTC.

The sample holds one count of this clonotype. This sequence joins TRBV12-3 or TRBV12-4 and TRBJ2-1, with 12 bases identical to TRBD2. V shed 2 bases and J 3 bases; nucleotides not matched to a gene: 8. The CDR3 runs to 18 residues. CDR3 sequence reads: CASSLLTSGRLFYNEQFF. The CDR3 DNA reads TGTGCCAGCAGTTTATTGACTAGCGGGAGATTGTTCTACAATGAGCAGTTCTTC.

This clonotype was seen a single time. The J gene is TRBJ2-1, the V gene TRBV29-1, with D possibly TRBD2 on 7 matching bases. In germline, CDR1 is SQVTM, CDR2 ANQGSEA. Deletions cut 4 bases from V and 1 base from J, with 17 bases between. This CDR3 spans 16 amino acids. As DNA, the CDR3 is TGCAGCGTTGGTCCTAGCGGAGGGGGGTCCTACAATGAGCAGTTCTTC. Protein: CSVGPSGGGSYNEQFF.

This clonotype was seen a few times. The CDR3 here is CASSFGLAGALPYEQYF. CDR3 nucleotide sequence: TGTGCCAGCAGTTTTGGACTAGCGGGAGCGCTCCCCTACGAGCAGTACTTC. The rearrangement uses TRBV27 and TRBJ2-7, with 13 bases identical to TRBD2. CDR3 length: 17 amino acids. With V trimmed by 3 bases and J by 2 bases, 7 bases remained unmatched. Germline CDR1 reads MNHEY; CDR2 reads SMNVEV (reference sequence).

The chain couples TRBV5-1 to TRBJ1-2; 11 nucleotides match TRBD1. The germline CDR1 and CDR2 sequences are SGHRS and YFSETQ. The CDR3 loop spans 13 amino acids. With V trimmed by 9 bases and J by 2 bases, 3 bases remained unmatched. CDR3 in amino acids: CATRTGGNYGYTF. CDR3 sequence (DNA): TGCGCCACCCGGACAGGGGGCAACTATGGCTACACCTTC.

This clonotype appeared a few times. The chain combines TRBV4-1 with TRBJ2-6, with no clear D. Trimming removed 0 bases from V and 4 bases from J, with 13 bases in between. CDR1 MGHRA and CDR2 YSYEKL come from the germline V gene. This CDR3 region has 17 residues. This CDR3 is CASSQDVAATGANVLTF. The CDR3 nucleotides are TGCGCCAGCAGCCAAGATGTGGCGGCGACGGGGGCCAACGTCCTGACTTTC.

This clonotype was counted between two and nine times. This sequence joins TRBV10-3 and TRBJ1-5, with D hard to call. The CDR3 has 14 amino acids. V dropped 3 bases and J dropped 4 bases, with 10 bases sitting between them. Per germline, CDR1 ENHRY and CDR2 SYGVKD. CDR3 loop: CAISDPAANQPQHF. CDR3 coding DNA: TGTGCCATCAGTGACCCCGCGGCGAATCAGCCCCAGCATTTT.

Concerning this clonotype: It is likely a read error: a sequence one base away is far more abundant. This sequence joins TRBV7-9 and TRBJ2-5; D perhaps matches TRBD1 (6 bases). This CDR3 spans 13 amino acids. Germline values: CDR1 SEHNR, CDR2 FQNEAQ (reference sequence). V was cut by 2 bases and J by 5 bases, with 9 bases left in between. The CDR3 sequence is CASSLWGRETQYF. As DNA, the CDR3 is TGTGCCAGCAGCTTATGGGGGCGGGAGACCCAGTACTTC.